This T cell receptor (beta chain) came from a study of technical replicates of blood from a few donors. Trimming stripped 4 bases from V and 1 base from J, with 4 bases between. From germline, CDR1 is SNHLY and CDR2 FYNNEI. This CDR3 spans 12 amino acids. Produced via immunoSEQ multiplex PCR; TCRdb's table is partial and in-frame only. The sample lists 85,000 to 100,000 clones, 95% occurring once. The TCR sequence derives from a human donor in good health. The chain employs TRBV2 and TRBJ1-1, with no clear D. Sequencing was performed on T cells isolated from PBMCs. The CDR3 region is CASSASNTEAFF. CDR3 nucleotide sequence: TGTGCCAGCAGTGCGTCGAACACTGAAGCTTTCTTT.